What follows describes a single T cell receptor (beta chain). Antigen unknown. How the authors handled the data: Filtering differed since immunoSEQ provided only junctions, with no quality scores. The assay was immunoSEQ multiplex PCR, and TCRdb's table has in-frame clones only and misses some. V, J and clone size reflect that table, while D and trimming were determined from the DNA. The sample holds more than 900,000 clones, 75% to 80% seen once. This record comes from a study of shared clonotypes between healthy human individuals. Donors comprised healthy HIV-negative adults lacking recent acute infections or vaccinations. General study findings and limits: Rarefaction revealed incomplete sorted-subset sequencing despite large depth.

Germline values: CDR1 SNHLY, CDR2 FYNNEI. The CDR3 covers 15 residues. The junction had 12 bases not matched to a gene; V was cut back by 7 bases and J by 5 bases. This clonotype was obtained from a man aged 18 to 35 in good health. Some clones in this sample may be carry-over from other donors' samples. Material: memory CD4+ T cells from PBMCs. Described subset: CD45RA-negative fraction. This sequence joins TRBV2 and TRBJ2-7; 9 nucleotides line up with TRBD2. The CDR3 here is CASNRMGAGGNEQYF. The DNA for the CDR3 is TGTGCCAGCAATCGAATGGGGGCGGGAGGGAACGAGCAGTACTTC.